Listed below are T cell receptor beta chains from one sample, sequenced in a study of T cell responses to AZD1222 COVID-19 vaccine. Measured with immunoSEQ multiplex PCR; TCRdb has only the in-frame clones, and not every one. The data show around 120,000 clones, 70% to 90% seen once. The specimen comprised peripheral blood, sampled on day 0 of MenACWY control vaccination. The source of these receptors is an adult in good health. Each CDR3 is given with its conserved first and last residue. Fields, in order: clone size, J gene, V gene, D gene, CDR3 DNA, CDR3 protein. The D gene is left open where the match is weak. Only some rows state a clone size, as once, few, many or a class for expanded clones.

clone size: -
J gene: TRBJ1-3
V gene: TRBV5-5
D gene: -
CDR3 DNA: TGTGCCAGCAGCTTGGTCTTCGGCGACACCATATATTTT
CDR3 protein: CASSLVFGDTIYF

clone size: -
J gene: TRBJ2-2
V gene: TRBV14
D gene: -
CDR3 DNA: TGTGCCAGCAGCCAAAGCCTAGGGGTTGGCACCGGGGAGCTGTTTTTT
CDR3 protein: CASSQSLGVGTGELFF

clone size: -
J gene: TRBJ1-1
V gene: TRBV18
D gene: -
CDR3 DNA: TGTGCCAGCTCACCAACAGGGCCAAACACTGAAGCTTTCTTT
CDR3 protein: CASSPTGPNTEAFF

clone size: -
J gene: TRBJ2-5
V gene: TRBV7-2
D gene: -
CDR3 DNA: TGTGCCAGCAGCTTACGAGCGGAGACCCAGTACTTC
CDR3 protein: CASSLRAETQYF

clone size: -
J gene: TRBJ1-5
V gene: TRBV7-9
D gene: TRBD1
CDR3 DNA: TGTGCCAGCAGCCCCGGGACAGGGGGCTATCAGCCCCAGCATTTT
CDR3 protein: CASSPGTGGYQPQHF

clone size: -
J gene: TRBJ2-7
V gene: TRBV27
D gene: TRBD1
CDR3 DNA: TGTGCCAGCAGTTTCGACAGGGGGGTAGGTGAGCAGTACTTC
CDR3 protein: CASSFDRGVGEQYF

clone size: -
J gene: TRBJ1-6
V gene: TRBV12-3/TRBV12-4
D gene: -
CDR3 DNA: TGTGCCAGCAGTTTATTGGAGAATTCACCCCTCCACTTT
CDR3 protein: CASSLLENSPLHF

clone size: -
J gene: TRBJ1-1
V gene: TRBV6-2/TRBV6-3
D gene: -
CDR3 DNA: TGTGCCAGCAGTTTACCCCCACAGAACACTGAAGCTTTCTTT
CDR3 protein: CASSLPPQNTEAFF

clone size: -
J gene: TRBJ1-3
V gene: TRBV6-2/TRBV6-3
D gene: TRBD1
CDR3 DNA: TGTGCCAGCAGTTACTCGGACAGGCGTGCTGGAAACACCATATATTTT
CDR3 protein: CASSYSDRRAGNTIYF

clone size: -
J gene: TRBJ2-7
V gene: TRBV5-1
D gene: TRBD1
CDR3 DNA: TGCGCCAGCAGCTTAGGGCTTCCGGGACAGGGCTTCGGCGAGCAGTACTTC
CDR3 protein: CASSLGLPGQGFGEQYF

clone size: -
J gene: TRBJ1-2
V gene: TRBV28
D gene: -
CDR3 DNA: TGTGCCAGCAGCATTATTTCGCGGGGTGGCTACACCTTC
CDR3 protein: CASSIISRGGYTF

clone size: -
J gene: TRBJ1-6
V gene: TRBV19
D gene: -
CDR3 DNA: TGTGCCAGTAGTATACCCCCGGCAGGGGCCTATAATTCACCCCTCCACTTT
CDR3 protein: CASSIPPAGAYNSPLHF

clone size: once
J gene: TRBJ2-2
V gene: TRBV4-1
D gene: TRBD2
CDR3 DNA: TGCGCCAGCAGCGTATTCTTAGCGGGGGCGAACACCGGGGAGCTGTTTTTT
CDR3 protein: CASSVFLAGANTGELFF

clone size: -
J gene: TRBJ1-2
V gene: TRBV30
D gene: -
CDR3 DNA: TGTGCCTGGATTGGGGACCTTCCTAACTATGGCTACACCTTC
CDR3 protein: CAWIGDLPNYGYTF

clone size: once
J gene: TRBJ2-6
V gene: TRBV5-1
D gene: -
CDR3 DNA: TGCGCCAGCAGCAAGGACTCTGGGGCCAACGTCCTGACTTTC
CDR3 protein: CASSKDSGANVLTF

clone size: -
J gene: TRBJ1-4
V gene: TRBV5-1
D gene: -
CDR3 DNA: TGCGCCAGCAGCGACTCCGGGACATACGGGGAAAAACTGTTTTTT
CDR3 protein: CASSDSGTYGEKLFF

clone size: -
J gene: TRBJ2-6
V gene: TRBV4-3
D gene: -
CDR3 DNA: TGCGCCAGCAGCCCGGCCGGGGCCAACGTCCTGACTTTC
CDR3 protein: CASSPAGANVLTF

clone size: -
J gene: TRBJ2-1
V gene: TRBV15
D gene: TRBD2
CDR3 DNA: TGTGCCACCAGCAGTAGACTAGCCCTATCCTACAATGAGCAGTTCTTC
CDR3 protein: CATSSRLALSYNEQFF

clone size: -
J gene: TRBJ1-4
V gene: TRBV6-5
D gene: -
CDR3 DNA: TGTGCCAGCAGTTACTCGCAACAGGGAGGTGAAAAACTGTTTTTT
CDR3 protein: CASSYSQQGGEKLFF

clone size: -
J gene: TRBJ1-4
V gene: TRBV6-6
D gene: TRBD1
CDR3 DNA: TGTGCCAGCAGTTCCGGACAGGGAACTAATGAAAAACTGTTTTTT
CDR3 protein: CASSSGQGTNEKLFF

clone size: -
J gene: TRBJ2-7
V gene: TRBV6-5
D gene: TRBD1
CDR3 DNA: TGTGCCAGCAAGTTATCGGGGACAGGAATATACGAGCAGTACTTC
CDR3 protein: CASKLSGTGIYEQYF

clone size: -
J gene: TRBJ1-1
V gene: TRBV20-1
D gene: -
CDR3 DNA: TGCAGTGTCGCCGGGAACACTGAAGCTTTCTTT
CDR3 protein: CSVAGNTEAFF

clone size: -
J gene: TRBJ1-1
V gene: TRBV18
D gene: -
CDR3 DNA: TGTGCCAGCTCACCAATGGGGAGGACTCGGGAAGCTTTCTTT
CDR3 protein: CASSPMGRTREAFF

clone size: -
J gene: TRBJ2-7
V gene: TRBV5-1
D gene: -
CDR3 DNA: TGCGCCAGCACCCAAACTAGCCTATCCTACGAGCAGTACTTC
CDR3 protein: CASTQTSLSYEQYF

clone size: once
J gene: TRBJ2-1
V gene: TRBV7-3
D gene: -
CDR3 DNA: TGTGCCAGCAGCCCCACCGGGGCATACAATGAGCAGTTCTTC
CDR3 protein: CASSPTGAYNEQFF

clone size: few
J gene: TRBJ1-2
V gene: TRBV7-9
D gene: TRBD1
CDR3 DNA: TGTGCCAGCAGCTTAGCGAGGCCTTCTAGACAGGGTGGCAACTATGGCTACACCTTC
CDR3 protein: CASSLARPSRQGGNYGYTF

clone size: -
J gene: TRBJ1-3
V gene: TRBV18
D gene: -
CDR3 DNA: TGTGCCAGCTCACCAGGGTTGCGGAGTGGAAACACCATATATTTT
CDR3 protein: CASSPGLRSGNTIYF

clone size: few
J gene: TRBJ1-5
V gene: TRBV6-5
D gene: -
CDR3 DNA: TGTGCCAGCAGTTGGTCAAGACGGGACCAGCCCCAGCATTTT
CDR3 protein: CASSWSRRDQPQHF

clone size: once
J gene: TRBJ2-3
V gene: TRBV7-3
D gene: TRBD2
CDR3 DNA: TGTGCCAGCAGCCTAACTCGTAGCGGGGGGGGCACAGATACGCAGTATTTT
CDR3 protein: CASSLTRSGGGTDTQYF

clone size: -
J gene: TRBJ2-1
V gene: TRBV7-9
D gene: -
CDR3 DNA: TGTGCCAGCAGCTTAGTTAGGGACAATGAGCAGTTCTTC
CDR3 protein: CASSLVRDNEQFF

clone size: -
J gene: TRBJ2-4
V gene: TRBV12-2
D gene: -
CDR3 DNA: TGTGCAAGTCGCCCGGACAGGATTAATGGAAACATTCAGTACTTC
CDR3 protein: CASRPDRINGNIQYF

clone size: once
J gene: TRBJ2-5
V gene: TRBV7-6
D gene: TRBD1
CDR3 DNA: TGTGCCAGCAGCTTGCGGACAGGGAGCGGGGAGACCCAGTACTTC
CDR3 protein: CASSLRTGSGETQYF

clone size: -
J gene: TRBJ2-7
V gene: TRBV28
D gene: -
CDR3 DNA: TGTGCCAGCACTGATGTAGTCGAGCAGTACTTC
CDR3 protein: CASTDVVEQYF

clone size: once
J gene: TRBJ1-6
V gene: TRBV18
D gene: -
CDR3 DNA: TGTGCCAGCTCCCCCCCGGGAGGGGACCTCCACTTT
CDR3 protein: CASSPPGGDLHF

clone size: -
J gene: TRBJ1-2
V gene: TRBV11-2
D gene: -
CDR3 DNA: TGTGCCAGCAGCCAGGAGACCTACTATGGCTACACCTTC
CDR3 protein: CASSQETYYGYTF

clone size: once
J gene: TRBJ2-3
V gene: TRBV6-6
D gene: -
CDR3 DNA: TGTGCCAGCAGCGGAGGCACAGATACGCAGTATTTT
CDR3 protein: CASSGGTDTQYF

clone size: -
J gene: TRBJ2-1
V gene: TRBV7-9
D gene: TRBD2
CDR3 DNA: TGTGCCAGCAGCTCCAGAGCGGGGCGGGGTTCAGGTGAGCAGTTCTTC
CDR3 protein: CASSSRAGRGSGEQFF

clone size: -
J gene: TRBJ1-1
V gene: TRBV27
D gene: TRBD1
CDR3 DNA: TGTGCCAGCAGTCCCTGGGACAGAGTGAACACTGAAGCTTTCTTT
CDR3 protein: CASSPWDRVNTEAFF

clone size: -
J gene: TRBJ2-7
V gene: TRBV11-2
D gene: -
CDR3 DNA: TGTGCCAGCAGCTTAGATTGGGTCGGGGGTTCCTACGAGCAGTACTTC
CDR3 protein: CASSLDWVGGSYEQYF

clone size: -
J gene: TRBJ2-3
V gene: TRBV7-2
D gene: TRBD1
CDR3 DNA: TGTGCCAGCAGCTCACGAAGGGGGCGCACAGATACGCAGTATTTT
CDR3 protein: CASSSRRGRTDTQYF

clone size: -
J gene: TRBJ2-1
V gene: TRBV6-2/TRBV6-3
D gene: TRBD2
CDR3 DNA: TGTGCCAGCAGTTACTCGCCTAGCGGGCAAACACTTAGCTCCTACAATGAGCAGTTCTTC
CDR3 protein: CASSYSPSGQTLSSYNEQFF

clone size: -
J gene: TRBJ2-7
V gene: TRBV6-1
D gene: -
CDR3 DNA: TGTGCCAGCAGTGCCCTACCAGTACGAGGCCTCGAGCAGTACTTC
CDR3 protein: CASSALPVRGLEQYF

clone size: few
J gene: TRBJ2-7
V gene: TRBV6-5
D gene: -
CDR3 DNA: TGTGCCAGCAGTCTACGGGACCTAGACACCGAGCAGTACTTC
CDR3 protein: CASSLRDLDTEQYF

clone size: -
J gene: TRBJ1-5
V gene: TRBV5-4
D gene: -
CDR3 DNA: TGTGCCAGCAGCTTGGGGGCTGGTCAGCCCCAGCATTTT
CDR3 protein: CASSLGAGQPQHF

clone size: -
J gene: TRBJ2-1
V gene: TRBV5-1
D gene: TRBD2
CDR3 DNA: TGCGCCAGCAGCCGGCAACTAGCGGGGGTTAGCTCCTACAATGAGCAGTTCTTC
CDR3 protein: CASSRQLAGVSSYNEQFF

clone size: -
J gene: TRBJ1-1
V gene: TRBV6-5
D gene: -
CDR3 DNA: TGTGCCAGCAGCAACTCAGGGTTTAACACTGAAGCTTTCTTT
CDR3 protein: CASSNSGFNTEAFF

clone size: -
J gene: TRBJ1-2
V gene: TRBV28
D gene: -
CDR3 DNA: TGTGCCAGCAGTTTAGCGTCTGAGGCCCGACGCGGCTACACCTTC
CDR3 protein: CASSLASEARRGYTF

clone size: -
J gene: TRBJ1-5
V gene: TRBV6-4
D gene: -
CDR3 DNA: TGTGCCAGCAGTGAACACAGGGCACAGCCCCAGCATTTT
CDR3 protein: CASSEHRAQPQHF

clone size: -
J gene: TRBJ1-4
V gene: TRBV7-9
D gene: TRBD1
CDR3 DNA: TGTGCCAGCAGCTTACCGACAGGGGGCGATGAAAAACTGTTTTTT
CDR3 protein: CASSLPTGGDEKLFF

clone size: -
J gene: TRBJ2-7
V gene: TRBV7-9
D gene: TRBD2
CDR3 DNA: TGTGCCAGCAGACATAGCGGGGGGGCCTACGAGCAGTACTTC
CDR3 protein: CASRHSGGAYEQYF

clone size: -
J gene: TRBJ2-1
V gene: TRBV7-9
D gene: TRBD2
CDR3 DNA: TGTGCCAGCAGCTTAGCTAGCGGGGGGGCCTCGGGCTCCTACAATGAGCAGTTCTTC
CDR3 protein: CASSLASGGASGSYNEQFF

clone size: -
J gene: TRBJ1-2
V gene: TRBV29-1
D gene: -
CDR3 DNA: TGCAGCGCAATGGTTGGGGGTAGTGGCTACACCTTC
CDR3 protein: CSAMVGGSGYTF

clone size: -
J gene: TRBJ1-5
V gene: TRBV7-2
D gene: -
CDR3 DNA: TGTGCCAGCAGCTCTAGACCCCCAGGCGTCTATAGCAATCAGCCCCAGCATTTT
CDR3 protein: CASSSRPPGVYSNQPQHF

clone size: -
J gene: TRBJ1-2
V gene: TRBV2
D gene: -
CDR3 DNA: TGTGCCAGCAGTTCGGACTCACGGGATGGCTACACCTTC
CDR3 protein: CASSSDSRDGYTF

clone size: once
J gene: TRBJ1-4
V gene: TRBV7-9
D gene: -
CDR3 DNA: TGTGCCAGCAGCCCCTCTGGGGCAACATTGGGGAATGAAAAACTGTTTTTT
CDR3 protein: CASSPSGATLGNEKLFF

clone size: -
J gene: TRBJ1-2
V gene: TRBV5-4
D gene: TRBD1
CDR3 DNA: TGTGCCAGCAGCTTCGACAGGGATGGCTACACCTTC
CDR3 protein: CASSFDRDGYTF

clone size: -
J gene: TRBJ1-5
V gene: TRBV24-1
D gene: -
CDR3 DNA: TGTGCCACCAGTGATCACAGGGTCAATCAGCCCCAGCATTTT
CDR3 protein: CATSDHRVNQPQHF